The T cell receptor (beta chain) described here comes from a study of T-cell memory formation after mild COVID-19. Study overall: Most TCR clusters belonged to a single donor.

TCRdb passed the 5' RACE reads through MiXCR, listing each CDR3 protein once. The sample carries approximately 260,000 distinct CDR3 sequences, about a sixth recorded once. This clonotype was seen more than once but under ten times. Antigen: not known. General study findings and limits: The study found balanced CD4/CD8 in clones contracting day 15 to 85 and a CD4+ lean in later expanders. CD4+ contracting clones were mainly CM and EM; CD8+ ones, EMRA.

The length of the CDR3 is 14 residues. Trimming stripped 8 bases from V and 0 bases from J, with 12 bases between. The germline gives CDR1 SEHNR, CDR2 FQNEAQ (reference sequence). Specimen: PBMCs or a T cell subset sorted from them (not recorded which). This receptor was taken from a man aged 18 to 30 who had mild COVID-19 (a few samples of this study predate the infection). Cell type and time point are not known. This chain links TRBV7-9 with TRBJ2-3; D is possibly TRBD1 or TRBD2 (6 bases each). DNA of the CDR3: TGTGCCAGCCTCCGGGGGCCTAGCACAGATACGCAGTATTTT. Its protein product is CASLRGPSTDTQYF.